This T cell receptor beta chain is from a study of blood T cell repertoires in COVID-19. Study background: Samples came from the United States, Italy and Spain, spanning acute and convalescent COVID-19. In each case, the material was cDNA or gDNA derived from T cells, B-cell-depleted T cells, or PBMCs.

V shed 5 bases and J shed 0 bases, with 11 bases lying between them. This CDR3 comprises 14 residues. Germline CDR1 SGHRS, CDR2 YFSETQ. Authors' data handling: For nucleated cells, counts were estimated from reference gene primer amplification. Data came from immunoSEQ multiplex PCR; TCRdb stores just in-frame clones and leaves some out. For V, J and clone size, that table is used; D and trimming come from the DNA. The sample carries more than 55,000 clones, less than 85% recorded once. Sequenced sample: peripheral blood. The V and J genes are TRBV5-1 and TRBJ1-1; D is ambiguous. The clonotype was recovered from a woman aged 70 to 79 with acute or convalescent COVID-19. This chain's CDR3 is CASSSGNLNTEAFF. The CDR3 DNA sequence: TGCGCCAGCAGTTCCGGGAACCTGAACACTGAAGCTTTCTTT.